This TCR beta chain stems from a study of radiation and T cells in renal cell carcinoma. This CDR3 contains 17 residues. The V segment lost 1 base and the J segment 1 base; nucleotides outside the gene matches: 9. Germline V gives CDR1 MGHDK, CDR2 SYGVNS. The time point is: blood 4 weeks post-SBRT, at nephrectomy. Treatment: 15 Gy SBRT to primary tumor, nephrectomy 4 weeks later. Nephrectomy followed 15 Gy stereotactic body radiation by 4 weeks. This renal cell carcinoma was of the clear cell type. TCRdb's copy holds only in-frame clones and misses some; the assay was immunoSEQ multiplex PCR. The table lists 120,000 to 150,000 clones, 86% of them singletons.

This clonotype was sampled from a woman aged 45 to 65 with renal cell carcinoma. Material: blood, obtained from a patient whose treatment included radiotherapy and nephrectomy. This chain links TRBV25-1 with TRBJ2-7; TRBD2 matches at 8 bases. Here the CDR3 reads CASSECRTSFRSYEQYF. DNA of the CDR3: TGTGCCAGCAGTGAATGTAGGACTAGCTTTCGATCCTACGAGCAGTACTTC.